The 12 T cell receptor beta chains given below trace back to one sample, sequenced in a study of cytomegalovirus exposure and HLA in healthy donors. The PCR contained 60 Vbeta and 13 Jbeta primers. Data came from immunoSEQ multiplex PCR; TCRdb stores just in-frame clones and leaves some out. This table lists about 130,000 clones. The sample was PBMCs. Every receptor here comes from a woman aged 35 to 49 in good health and CMV-seronegative.

The chain is built from TRBV5-1 and TRBJ2-5; 10 bases map to TRBD2. CDR3 length: 17 amino acids. CDR1 is SGHRS, CDR2 YFSETQ, per germline. V trimming: 4 bases; J trimming: 2 bases; junction bases outside the gene matches: 11. CDR3 sequence (DNA): TGCGCCAGCAGCAGAGCCATCAGCGGGGGGGGACAAGAGACCCAGTACTTC. Amino acids: CASSRAISGGGQETQYF.

The chain combines TRBV6-5 with TRBJ1-2; 7 bases are a match to TRBD1. Germline CDR1 and CDR2: MNHEY and SVGAGI. This CDR3 has 13 amino acids. The trim removed 6 bases at V and 4 bases at J, leaving 5 bases unmatched. The CDR3 sequence: CASRISGGYGYTF. In DNA, the CDR3 is TGTGCCAGCAGGATTTCAGGGGGCTATGGCTACACCTTC.

In nucleotides, the CDR3 is TGTGCCAGCTCTCCTGAGGCAGGGGCCATTTATGGCTACACCTTC. Translating it yields CASSPEAGAIYGYTF. The genes are TRBV18 and TRBJ1-2; D perhaps matches TRBD1 (6 bases). The CDR3 is made up of 15 amino acids. V shed 6 bases and J shed 5 bases, with 19 bases lying between them. The germline CDR1 and CDR2 sequences are KGHSH and LQKENI.

This chain uses TRBV28 with TRBJ1-2; D uncertain. Germline V gene sequence: CDR1 MDHEN, CDR2 SYDVKM. This CDR3 is built from 15 residues. Trimming took off 6 bases at V and 4 bases at J, with 18 bases between the two ends. The CDR3 loop reads CASRLATRGGYGYTF. The CDR3 DNA reads TGTGCCAGCAGACTCGCCACCCGGGGAGGCTATGGCTACACCTTC.

V and J are TRBV7-9 and TRBJ1-4; tentatively, D is TRBD1 (6 bases). Germline V gene lookup returns CDR1 SEHNR and CDR2 FQNEAQ (reference sequence). The CDR3 covers 15 residues. V gave up 4 bases and J gave up 7 bases, with 16 bases separating them. In nucleotides, the CDR3 is TGTGCCAGCAGCTCTCTGGGACAATGGGTTGAAAAACTGTTTTTT. As protein: CASSSLGQWVEKLFF.

This chain joins TRBV6-5 and TRBJ2-7; 7 bases are shared with TRBD1. The junction had 8 bases not matched to a gene; V was cut back by 5 bases and J by 4 bases. Per the germline V gene, CDR1 is MNHEY and CDR2 is SVGAGI. The CDR3 sequence is 14 residues long. CDR3 nucleotide sequence: TGTGCCAGCAGTCCGTACAGGGGAAGTTACGAGCAGTACGTC. Translation: CASSPYRGSYEQYV.

This chain connects TRBV11-2 to TRBJ2-7; TRBD2 matches at 11 bases. The CDR3 extends over 13 amino acids. CDR1 is SGHAT and CDR2 is FQNNGV in the germline V gene. With 5 bases clipped from V and 10 bases from J, the junction kept 7 bases outside the gene matches. CDR3 in DNA: TGTGCCAGCAGCGCCCAGACTAGCGGGGTACAGTACGTC. Translating it yields CASSAQTSGVQYV.

CDR3: CASNTRGCEQYV. In nucleotides, the CDR3 is TGTGCCAGCAATACCCGGGGTTGCGAGCAGTACGTC. The gene calls are TRBV6-1 and TRBJ2-7, with D possibly TRBD2 on 5 matching bases. The ends were cut back, 7 bases at V and 6 bases at J, with 13 bases in the middle. This CDR3 region has 12 residues. From germline, CDR1 is MNHNS and CDR2 SASEGT.

The V call is TRBV18, the J call TRBJ1-1; 10 nucleotides agree with TRBD1. The germline V gene encodes CDR1 KGHSH and CDR2 LQKENI. There are 18 residues in the CDR3. V gave up 3 bases and J gave up 10 bases; unmatched junction bases: 20. The CDR3 sequence: CASSPPGTGAGREPAAFF. The CDR3 coding sequence is TGTGCCAGCTCACCTCCCGGGACAGGGGCCGGTCGAGAACCTGCAGCTTTCTTT.

The chain has TRBV11-2 and TRBJ1-2; D ambiguous. Germline V gene data show CDR1 as SGHAT and CDR2 as FQNNGV. The CDR3 totals 17 residues. V was shortened by 1 base and J by 8 bases, with 23 bases between the two germline ends. The CDR3 DNA reads TGTGCCAGCAGCTTAGGGAGCATAGCGACTGGGTATGTCGGCTACACCTTC. This gives the protein CASSLGSIATGYVGYTF.

This chain connects TRBV19 to TRBJ1-1; 12 nucleotides align to TRBD1. Germline V lookup: CDR1 LNHDA, CDR2 SQIVND (reference sequence). V was clipped by 9 bases and J by 6 bases; unmatched bases: 11. The CDR3 runs 15 residues. CDR3 coding DNA: TGTGCCAGCACAGGGACAGGGGGCTCTCGGGCTGAAGCTTTCTTT. It specifies CASTGTGGSRAEAFF.

The V gene is TRBV5-4, the J gene TRBJ2-1; 8 positions match TRBD2. The CDR3 spans 17 residues. With 2 bases clipped from V and 4 bases from J, the junction kept 11 bases outside the gene matches. In germline, CDR1 is SGHNT, CDR2 YYREEE (reference sequence). For the CDR3, the DNA is TGTGCCAGCAGCTTTCTCGCGGGGGGTTTCTCTTACAATGAGCAGTTCTTC. It is translated as CASSFLAGGFSYNEQFF.